The rows below give T cell receptor beta chains drawn from one sample of a study of blood T cell repertoires in COVID-19. The assay was immunoSEQ multiplex PCR, and TCRdb's table has in-frame clones only and misses some. The sample includes hundreds of thousands of clones, 87% seen only once; the top ten take around 5.8%. Material for sequencing was PBMCs or T cells enriched from blood (not recorded which). These receptors were taken from a woman in her thirties or forties who had recovered from COVID-19. CDR3s include the opening cysteine and the closing phenylalanine or tryptophan. A D gene is named only where the DNA matches it firmly. Rows may omit the clone size; those that give it use once, few, many or a size class.

>-|TRBJ1-4|TRBV19|-
TGTGCCAGTACGAATCCCCGGGATACAACTAATGAAAAACTGTTTTTT
CASTNPRDTTNEKLFF
>-|TRBJ1-3|TRBV7-2|-
TGTGCCAGCAGCAAGGGACACCGCTCTGGAAACACCATATATTTT
CASSKGHRSGNTIYF
>-|TRBJ2-1|TRBV15|TRBD2
TGTGCCACCAGCGCTGGACTAGCGGAGTACAATGAGCAGTTCTTC
CATSAGLAEYNEQFF
>-|TRBJ1-2|TRBV19|-
TGTGCCAGTAGTATAGAAAGCCAAATTTATGGCTACACCTTC
CASSIESQIYGYTF
>-|TRBJ2-2|TRBV27|TRBD2
TGTGCCAGCAGTGAGCTAGCGGGAGTGCCCGGGGAGCTGTTTTTT
CASSELAGVPGELFF
>few|TRBJ2-7|TRBV10-3|-
TGTGCCATCAGTGAGTCGATGGGAGACGAGCAGTACTTC
CAISESMGDEQYF
>-|TRBJ1-2|TRBV3-1/TRBV3-2|TRBD1
TGTGCCAGCAGCCAATTTGGACAGGACTATGGCTACACCTTC
CASSQFGQDYGYTF
>-|TRBJ2-1|TRBV24-1|TRBD1
TGTGCCACCAGTGATTCCCCGACAGGGGCGCCCTACAATGAGCAGTTCTTC
CATSDSPTGAPYNEQFF
>-|TRBJ2-7|TRBV6-2/TRBV6-3|TRBD2
TGTGCCAGCAGTTACCCTCCTCCCAGACTAGCGGCTACCTACGAGCAGTACTTC
CASSYPPPRLAATYEQYF
>-|TRBJ1-1|TRBV23-1|-
TGCGCCAGCAGTCAATTAGAACAGTCGAACACTGAAGCTTTCTTT
CASSQLEQSNTEAFF
>-|TRBJ2-2|TRBV15|TRBD2
TGTGCCACCAGCAGGGGTCATGGGACACCGCTAGCGGGAGTGACCGGGGAGCTGTTTTTT
CATSRGHGTPLAGVTGELFF
>-|TRBJ1-5|TRBV7-3|-
TGTGCCAGCAGCTTATTTGGCGGTCAGCCCCAGCATTTT
CASSLFGGQPQHF
>-|TRBJ1-5|TRBV4-1|-
TGCGCCAGCAGCCAAGACCATAGCAATCAGCCCCAGCATTTT
CASSQDHSNQPQHF
>-|TRBJ1-1|TRBV5-1|-
TGCGCCAGCAACCACGGGGAGAACACTGAAGCTTTCTTT
CASNHGENTEAFF
>once|TRBJ2-1|TRBV6-2/TRBV6-3|-
TGTGCCAGCAGCTTTCCACCCACAGGTTCTGAGCAGTTCTTC
CASSFPPTGSEQFF
>-|TRBJ2-1|TRBV5-4|-
TGTGCCAGCACCCGGGCAAGCGGATACAATGAGCAGTTCTTC
CASTRASGYNEQFF
>-|TRBJ1-1|TRBV28|-
TGTGCCAGCAGTTTAGGTCGAGGCACTGAAGCTTTCTTT
CASSLGRGTEAFF
>-|TRBJ2-7|TRBV28|TRBD1
TGTGCCAGCAGTTCTCGCCCCGGGACAGTCAGGCCCTACGAGCAGTACTTC
CASSSRPGTVRPYEQYF
>once|TRBJ2-1|TRBV15|-
TGTGCCACCAGCAGATTGACGCCCAATGCAATGGAGGAGCAGTTCTTC
CATSRLTPNAMEEQFF
>-|TRBJ2-7|TRBV3-1/TRBV3-2|TRBD1
TGTGCCAGCAGCCAAAGTCCCGGGACAGGGTACGAGCAGTACTTC
CASSQSPGTGYEQYF
>-|TRBJ2-1|TRBV5-1|TRBD2
TGCGCCAGCAGCTTGGATCTAGCGGGCAATGAGCAGTTCTTC
CASSLDLAGNEQFF
>-|TRBJ2-5|TRBV11-3|-
TGTGCCAGCAGCTTGAACCAGGGCAGCGAGACCCAGTACTTC
CASSLNQGSETQYF
>many|TRBJ2-7|TRBV21-1|-
TGTGCCAGCTCCGGGACAGGGGTCTACGAGCAGTACTTC
CASSGTGVYEQYF
>-|TRBJ1-1|TRBV7-9|-
TGTGCCAGCAGCTTAGGGGCTTCGAACACTGAAGCTTTCTTT
CASSLGASNTEAFF
>-|TRBJ2-7|TRBV7-3|TRBD1
TGTGCCAGCAGCCCGGACAGGGGCAGCTACGAGCAGTACTTC
CASSPDRGSYEQYF
>-|TRBJ2-2|TRBV7-2|TRBD1
TGTGCCAGCAGCTTAGATGGGACAGGGCGCACCGGGGAGCTGTTTTTT
CASSLDGTGRTGELFF
>-|TRBJ2-4|TRBV19|-
TGTGCCACGCAACTGGGTGGAGGCAAAAACATTCAGTACTTC
CATQLGGGKNIQYF
>-|TRBJ1-1|TRBV7-2|-
TGTGCCAGCACGCTACAGGGAACTGAAGCTTTCTTT
CASTLQGTEAFF
>many|TRBJ2-7|TRBV28|-
TGTGCCAGCAGTTACGGCTACGAGCAGTACTTC
CASSYGYEQYF
>-|TRBJ2-2|TRBV25-1|-
TGTGCCAGCAGTGACCAGGGATACACCGGGGAGCTGTTTTTT
CASSDQGYTGELFF
>-|TRBJ2-2|TRBV7-2|TRBD2
TGTGCCAGCAGCTTAAGGCCTCTAGCGGGAGTAACAAACACCGGGGAGCTGTTTTTT
CASSLRPLAGVTNTGELFF
>-|TRBJ2-5|TRBV5-6|TRBD1
TGTGCCAGCAGCCGGATCGGACAGGGCGGAGAGACCCAGTACTTC
CASSRIGQGGETQYF
>-|TRBJ2-5|TRBV12-3/TRBV12-4|-
TGTGCCAGCAGTTTAGGCTGGGCCGGGGCCCAGTACTTC
CASSLGWAGAQYF
>many|TRBJ2-2|TRBV7-8|-
TGTGCCAGCACCCTAAGGGGGAACGGGGAGCTGTTTTTT
CASTLRGNGELFF
>-|TRBJ2-5|TRBV5-1|TRBD2
TGCGCCAGCAGCTTGGGACTAGCGGGACGGGTGGTTCAGGAGACCCAGTACTTC
CASSLGLAGRVVQETQYF